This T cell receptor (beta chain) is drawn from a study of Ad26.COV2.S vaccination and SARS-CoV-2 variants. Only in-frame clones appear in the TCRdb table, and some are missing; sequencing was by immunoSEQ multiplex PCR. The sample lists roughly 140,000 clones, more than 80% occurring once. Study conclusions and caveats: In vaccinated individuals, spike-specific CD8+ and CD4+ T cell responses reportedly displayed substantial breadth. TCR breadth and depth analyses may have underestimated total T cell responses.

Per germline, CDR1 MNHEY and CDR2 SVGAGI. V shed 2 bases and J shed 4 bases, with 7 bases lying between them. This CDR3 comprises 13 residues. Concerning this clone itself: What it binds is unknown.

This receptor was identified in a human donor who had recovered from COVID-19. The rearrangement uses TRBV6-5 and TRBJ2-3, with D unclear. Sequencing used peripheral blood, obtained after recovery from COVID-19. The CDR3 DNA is TGTGCCAGCAGTTACAGGTTACCAGATACGCAGTATTTT. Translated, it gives CASSYRLPDTQYF.